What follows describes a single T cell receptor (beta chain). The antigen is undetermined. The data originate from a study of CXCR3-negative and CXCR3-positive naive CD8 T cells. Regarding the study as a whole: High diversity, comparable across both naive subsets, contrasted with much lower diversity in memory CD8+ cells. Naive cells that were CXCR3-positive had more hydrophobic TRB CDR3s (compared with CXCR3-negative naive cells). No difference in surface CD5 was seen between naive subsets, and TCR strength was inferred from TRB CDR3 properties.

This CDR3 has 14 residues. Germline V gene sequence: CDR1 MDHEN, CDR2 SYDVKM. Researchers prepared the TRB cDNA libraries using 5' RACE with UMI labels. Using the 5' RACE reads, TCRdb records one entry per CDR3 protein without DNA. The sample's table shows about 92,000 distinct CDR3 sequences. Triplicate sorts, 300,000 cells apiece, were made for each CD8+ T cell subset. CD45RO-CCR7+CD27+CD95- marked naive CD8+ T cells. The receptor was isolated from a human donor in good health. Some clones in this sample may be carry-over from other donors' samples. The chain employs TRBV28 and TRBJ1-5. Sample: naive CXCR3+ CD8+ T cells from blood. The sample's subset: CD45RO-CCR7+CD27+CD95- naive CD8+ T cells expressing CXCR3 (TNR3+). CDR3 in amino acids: CASSFRAVGQPQHF.